What follows are 30 T cell receptor beta chains derived from one specimen sequenced in a study of T cells in Graves' hyperthyroidism and ophthalmopathy. Amplification of TCR beta CDR3 regions was performed using RNA transcripts as template. When the TCR CDR3 underwent first-round RT-PCR, the HTBI primer set was used. Using its own MiXCR run on the multiplex PCR reads, TCRdb lists one record per CDR3 protein. Of around 500,000 distinct CDR3 sequences in the sample, around 16% were seen once. The specimen sequenced was blood. The source is a woman in her thirties with Graves' ophthalmopathy.

The sample holds many counts of this clonotype. The V gene is TRBV5-1, the J gene TRBJ1-1; D is unresolved. Per germline, CDR1 SGHRS and CDR2 YFSETQ. V lost 2 bases and J 4 bases, leaving 12 bases between the germline ends. This CDR3 spans 14 amino acids. CDR3 DNA: TGCGCCAGCAGCTTAAGCGGGGATGGCACTGAAGCTTTCTTT. It yields the protein CASSLSGDGTEAFF.

The chain carries TRBV7-2 and TRBJ2-2; TRBD2 matches at 10 bases. The CDR3 is made up of 17 amino acids. With V trimmed by 3 bases and J by 0 bases, 4 bases remained unmatched. Germline lookup yields CDR1 SGHTA and CDR2 FQGNSA. The DNA of the CDR3 is TGTGCCAGCAGCTTGCTAGCGGGGGTACCGAACACCGGGGAGCTGTTTTTT. As protein: CASSLLAGVPNTGELFF.

This clonotype was found a few times. The chain carries TRBV5-4 and TRBJ2-1; D gene unclear. The CDR3 sequence is 13 residues long. V lost 0 bases to trimming and J lost 6 bases, with 7 bases between them. Germline CDR1 is SGHNT and CDR2 is YYREEE (reference sequence). CDR3 DNA sequence: TGTGCCAGCAGCTTGGTTTGGCCCAATGAGCAGTTCTTC. This codes for CASSLVWPNEQFF.

This clonotype was seen many times. The chain recombines TRBV18 with TRBJ2-1, with D possibly TRBD2 on 6 matching bases. V was pared by 3 bases and J by 9 bases, with 15 bases between. The CDR3 spans 14 residues. The germline V gene has CDR1 KGHSH and CDR2 LQKENI. Here the CDR3 DNA reads TGTGCCAGCTCACCGGCGGGGAAAATAGCTGAGCAGTTCTTC. Its translation: CASSPAGKIAEQFF. The full variable domain, rest sourced from reference TRBV18 and TRBJ2-1, is NAGVMQNPRHLVRRRGQEARLRCSPMKGHSHVYWYRQLPEEGLKFMVYLQKENIIDESGMPKERFSAEFPKEGPSILRIQQVVRGDSAAYFCASSPAGKIAEQFFGPGTRLTVL.

This clonotype showed up many times. This chain uses TRBV20-1 with TRBJ2-1, with D perhaps matching TRBD2 (5 bases). Trimming removed 6 bases at V and 2 bases at J, with 20 bases between. Germline CDR1 is DFQATT and CDR2 is SNEGSKA (reference sequence). This CDR3 region has 16 residues. CDR3 nucleotides: TGCAGTGCCAAAAATCCTAGCAGTCTGACCTACAATGAGCAGTTCTTC. Its translation: CSAKNPSSLTYNEQFF.

The V call is TRBV4-2, the J call TRBJ1-5; D unresolved. There are 16 residues in the CDR3. V was clipped by 1 base and J by 4 bases, with 14 bases between them. Germline V CDR1 and CDR2: LGHNA, YNFKEQ. CDR3 loop: CASSQAQYSMNQPQHF. As DNA, the CDR3 is TGTGCCAGCAGCCAAGCTCAGTACAGCATGAATCAGCCCCAGCATTTT.

This clonotype was observed many times. This rearrangement joins TRBV5-6 to TRBJ2-7; 7 positions match TRBD2. Losses at the gene ends were 5 bases for V and 6 bases for J; bases not matched to a gene: 5. Germline CDR1 SGHDT, CDR2 YYEEEE. The CDR3 is 12 residues long. The CDR3 DNA reads TGTGCCAGCAGTTGGAGCGGGGTCGAGCAGTACTTC. Its translation: CASSWSGVEQYF.

This clonotype was detected a few times. CDR3: CSARIDRASETQYF. The CDR3 nucleotides read TGCAGTGCTAGGATCGACAGGGCTTCAGAGACCCAGTACTTC. The chain combines TRBV20-1 with TRBJ2-5; TRBD1 aligns across 7 bases. V lost 3 bases, J lost 4 bases, and 8 bases stayed unmatched. This CDR3 spans 14 amino acids. Per germline, CDR1 DFQATT and CDR2 SNEGSKA (reference sequence).

This clonotype was counted ten times or more. This chain links TRBV28 with TRBJ2-2, with D perhaps matching TRBD1 or TRBD2 (5 bases each). This CDR3 has 17 amino acids. CDR1 and CDR2 (germline): MDHEN, SYDVKM. With 5 bases removed from V and 5 bases from J, the gap between germline ends came to 21 bases. CDR3 DNA: TGTGCCAGCAGTCGACGGGGCGATTGGGGCTTGACCGGGGAGCTGTTTTTT. Protein sequence: CASSRRGDWGLTGELFF.

About this clonotype: A junction boundary mismatches the germline segment, possibly from a read error. The chain has TRBV7-9 and TRBJ2-5, with 14 bases aligning to TRBD2. Per the germline V gene, CDR1 is SEHNR and CDR2 is FQNEAQ (reference sequence). The CDR3 spans 15 residues. Here the CDR3 reads CASSFADHGTSGSDF. CDR3 DNA sequence: TGTGCCAGCAGCTTCGCGGACCACGGGACTAGCGGGAGTGACTTC.

V is TRBV25-1 and J is TRBJ1-6, with a weak D call TRBD1 (6 bases). This CDR3 contains 15 residues. V was trimmed by 3 bases and J by 6 bases, leaving 12 bases between them. Germline V gene sequence: CDR1 MGHDK, CDR2 SYGVNS. The CDR3 coding sequence is TGTGCCAGCAGTGACGGGGGGGGCGGTAATTCACCCCTCCACTTT. It translates to CASSDGGGGNSPLHF.

This clonotype has a handful of counts. The J gene is TRBJ2-7, the V gene TRBV27, with a possible D match to TRBD2 (5 bases). The V gene's germline CDR1 is MNHEY and CDR2 SMNVEV (reference sequence). The CDR3 is made up of 12 amino acids. Trimming pared 11 bases from V and 3 bases from J, leaving 14 bases between. Written as DNA, the CDR3 is TGTGCCGCAGGACCCGGACTCTACGAGCAGTACTTC. Translated: CAAGPGLYEQYF.

This clonotype was detected many times. This chain joins TRBV3-1 and TRBJ2-7, with D unresolved. The CDR3 is 11 residues long. The germline gives CDR1 LGHDT, CDR2 YNNKEL (reference sequence). Trimming removed 1 base at V and 7 bases at J, with 5 bases between. The CDR3 sequence: CASSQVSEQYF. The CDR3 DNA reads as TGTGCCAGCAGCCAAGTCAGTGAGCAGTACTTC.

The chain links TRBV11-2 to TRBJ2-7, with D perhaps TRBD1 (6 bases). V shed 3 bases and J shed 1 base, with 22 bases lying between them. The germline V gene encodes CDR1 SGHAT and CDR2 FQNNGV. The CDR3 sequence is 18 residues long. CDR3 protein: CASSFGRTAGARSYEQYF. CDR3 coding DNA: TGTGCCAGCAGCTTCGGAAGGACAGCCGGGGCCCGATCCTACGAGCAGTACTTC.

The chain links TRBV6-5 to TRBJ2-2, with TRBD2 identical over 10 bases. CDR1 MNHEY and CDR2 SVGAGI come from the germline V gene. The V gene end was trimmed by 0 bases and the J gene end by 6 bases; junction bases not matched to a gene: 1. The CDR3 runs 15 residues. In DNA form, the CDR3 reads TGTGCCAGCAGTTACTCTAGCGGGAGGTCCGGGGAGCTGTTTTTT. Translated: CASSYSSGRSGELFF.

The rearrangement uses TRBV19 and TRBJ2-7; D remains ambiguous. V was shortened by 6 bases and J by 0 bases, with 12 bases between the two germline ends. The CDR3 totals 14 residues. Germline CDR1 reads LNHDA; CDR2 reads SQIVND (reference sequence). CDR3 DNA sequence: TGTGCCAGTAGCTACTCGGAGAGCTCCTACGAGCAGTACTTC. It specifies CASSYSESSYEQYF.

This clonotype was recorded at least ten times. V gene TRBV7-2 combines with J gene TRBJ2-1, with 10 nucleotides matching TRBD2. Germline CDR1 is SGHTA and CDR2 is FQGNSA. V was clipped by 7 bases and J by 4 bases; unmatched bases: 13. The CDR3 is 17 residues long. CDR3 DNA: TGTGCCAGCAACAAACTAATACTAGCGGGAAGTTACAATGAGCAGTTCTTC. It is translated as CASNKLILAGSYNEQFF.

Many counts were recorded for this clonotype. CDR3 bases: TGTGCCAGCAGTTTCGGGACGGCCTTCTACGAGCAGTACTTC. It is translated as CASSFGTAFYEQYF. The chain is built from TRBV6-2 or TRBV6-3 and TRBJ2-7; possibly TRBD1 or TRBD2 for D (5 bases each). V lost 4 bases and J 3 bases, leaving 13 bases between the germline ends. CDR3 length: 14 amino acids. Germline V lookup: CDR1 MNHEY, CDR2 SVGEGT.

J is TRBJ2-2 and V is TRBV28; maybe TRBD2 (5 bases). This CDR3 is built from 17 residues. The V and J ends lost 6 bases and 2 bases respectively, with 19 bases between them. Germline V gene lookup returns CDR1 MDHEN and CDR2 SYDVKM. The CDR3, as DNA: TGTGCCAGCAGAATACCTCGCCGAGGGTCCAACACCGGGGAGCTGTTTTTT. Its protein product is CASRIPRRGSNTGELFF.

In its sample, this clonotype was seen many times. The genes are TRBV28 and TRBJ1-1, with D uncertain. The germline V gene encodes CDR1 MDHEN and CDR2 SYDVKM. There are 14 residues in the CDR3. V gave up 2 bases and J gave up 0 bases, with 7 bases separating them. The CDR3 protein is CASSLGVLNTEAFF. The CDR3 nucleotides are TGTGCCAGCAGTTTAGGGGTCCTGAACACTGAAGCTTTCTTT.

The chain couples TRBV6-5 to TRBJ2-3; D remains ambiguous. The germline V gene encodes CDR1 MNHEY and CDR2 SVGAGI. The CDR3 runs 13 residues. The ends were cut back, 0 bases at V and 6 bases at J, with 7 bases in the middle. CDR3: CASSYSMTDTQYF. The CDR3 DNA reads TGTGCCAGCAGTTACTCGATGACGGATACGCAGTATTTT.

This clonotype has at least ten counts. The chain has TRBV18 and TRBJ2-2; D call uncertain. This CDR3 is built from 14 residues. Trimming shortened V by 1 base and J by 4 bases, and 7 bases separated the two germline ends. The germline CDR1 and CDR2 sequences are KGHSH and LQKENI. CDR3 region: CASSPRLGTGELFF. The DNA of the CDR3 is TGTGCCAGCTCACCACGACTGGGCACCGGGGAGCTGTTTTTT.

This clonotype was detected ten times or more. This rearrangement joins TRBV27 to TRBJ1-1, with D possibly TRBD1 on 6 matching bases. CDR1 and CDR2 from the germline V gene are MNHEY and SMNVEV (reference sequence). The CDR3 loop spans 13 amino acids. V lost 5 bases to trimming and J lost 8 bases, with 15 bases between them. CDR3 region: CASSGYDGGEAFF. As DNA, the CDR3 is TGTGCCAGCAGTGGTTATGACGGGGGCGAAGCTTTCTTT.

This clonotype occurred many times. CDR3 residues: CASSVGSGAANGVEQYF. Here the CDR3 DNA reads TGTGCCAGCAGCGTAGGTAGCGGGGCGGCTAATGGGGTCGAGCAGTACTTC. The genes are TRBV9 and TRBJ2-7; TRBD2 matches 8 bases. Germline values: CDR1 SGDLS, CDR2 YYNGEE. V shed 0 bases, J shed 6 bases, and the junction held 14 bases outside the gene matches. This CDR3 comprises 17 residues.

The chain recombines TRBV19 with TRBJ2-7; D uncertain. Germline V CDR1 and CDR2: LNHDA, SQIVND (reference sequence). The germline V and J ends were trimmed by 8 bases and 5 bases, with 13 bases remaining between them. The CDR3 consists of 12 residues. The CDR3, as DNA: TGTGCCAGTTCCGACACCTTGGACGAGCAGTACTTC. As protein: CASSDTLDEQYF.

At least ten counts were recorded for this clonotype. The chain joins TRBV6-5 to TRBJ2-7; D uncertain. Deletions cut 0 bases from V and 3 bases from J, with 6 bases between. Germline V gene data show CDR1 as MNHEY and CDR2 as SVGAGI. CDR3 size: 13 residues. The CDR3 spells CASSYSTGYEQYF. As DNA, the CDR3 is TGTGCCAGCAGTTACTCGACTGGCTACGAGCAGTACTTC.

This clonotype has only a few counts. This chain's CDR3 is CSASRSEAFF. The CDR3 DNA reads as TGCAGTGCTAGTCGATCTGAAGCTTTCTTT. The chain joins TRBV20-1 to TRBJ1-1; D is unresolved. Germline assignment: CDR1 DFQATT and CDR2 SNEGSKA (reference sequence). The CDR3 extends over 10 amino acids. The V end lost 3 bases, the J end lost 6 bases, and 5 bases lay between the germline ends.

The chain employs TRBV7-2 and TRBJ2-7, with 9 bases matching TRBD1. Germline-derived CDR1 and CDR2 are SGHTA and FQGNSA. The CDR3 has 14 amino acids. V shed 3 bases, J shed 4 bases, and the junction held 4 bases outside the gene matches. The CDR3 sequence is CASSFGTGKYEQYF. The CDR3 bases are TGTGCCAGCAGCTTTGGGACAGGGAAATACGAGCAGTACTTC.

The chain combines TRBV2 with TRBJ1-1; D uncertain. Trimming stripped 3 bases from V and 1 base from J, with 9 bases between. This CDR3 spans 14 amino acids. Germline V gives CDR1 SNHLY, CDR2 FYNNEI. This CDR3 reads CASSEDYPNTEAFF. The CDR3 coding sequence is TGTGCCAGCAGTGAGGACTATCCGAACACTGAAGCTTTCTTT.

This clonotype appeared a few times. The chain has TRBV7-2 and TRBJ2-5; 13 bases align to TRBD2. This CDR3 comprises 20 residues. Looked up from germline, CDR1 is SGHTA and CDR2 is FQGNSA. Trimming took 2 bases from V and 1 from J; bases not matched to a gene: 13. The CDR3 coding sequence is TGTGCCAGCAGCTTACCCTGGGGCACTAGCGGGAGGGACTCCCAAGAGACCCAGTACTTC. Its protein product is CASSLPWGTSGRDSQETQYF.